The 4 T cell receptor beta chains reported below all come from one sample, sequenced in a study of blood T cell repertoires in COVID-19. Assay used: immunoSEQ multiplex PCR; TCRdb lists only in-frame clones, some missing. The sample records over 200,000 clones, 87% being singletons. The sequencing sample was made of PBMCs or T cells enriched from blood (not recorded which). These receptors originate from a man aged 25 to 40 who had recovered from COVID-19.

The CDR3 coding sequence is TGTGCCACCAGCAGCCCAACGGGGGGACAGGGTTACGAGCAGTACTTC. It specifies CATSSPTGGQGYEQYF. The chain couples TRBV15 to TRBJ2-7; 9 bases line up with TRBD1. Germline assignment: CDR1 LNHNV and CDR2 YYDKDF (reference sequence). V dropped 3 bases and J dropped 4; count of bases not matched to a gene: 10. The CDR3 runs 16 residues.

This clone was counted only a few times. This chain links TRBV14 with TRBJ2-7, with D unclear. Trimming took off 6 bases at V and 1 base at J, with 7 bases between the two ends. The CDR3 extends over 12 amino acids. Germline CDR1 SGHDN, CDR2 FVKESK. Here the CDR3 reads CASSIRSYEQYF. CDR3 DNA sequence: TGTGCCAGCAGTATCCGTTCCTACGAGCAGTACTTC.

The V call is TRBV12-3 or TRBV12-4, the J call TRBJ1-2; 8 bases fit TRBD1. The CDR3 totals 13 residues. V shed 5 bases and J 7 bases; nucleotides not matched to a gene: 6. This CDR3 reads CASSVRTGSGYTF. In nucleotides, the CDR3 is TGTGCCAGCAGTGTTAGGACAGGGAGTGGCTACACCTTC.

The gene calls are TRBV11-1 and TRBJ2-6; D remains ambiguous. The CDR3 extends over 15 amino acids. Trimming left V 2 bases short and J 0 bases short, with 5 bases between. Germline assignment: CDR1 SGHAT and CDR2 FQDESV (reference sequence). The CDR3 loop reads CASSLRGSGANVLTF. The CDR3, as DNA: TGTGCCAGCAGCTTACGCGGCTCTGGGGCCAACGTCCTGACTTTC.